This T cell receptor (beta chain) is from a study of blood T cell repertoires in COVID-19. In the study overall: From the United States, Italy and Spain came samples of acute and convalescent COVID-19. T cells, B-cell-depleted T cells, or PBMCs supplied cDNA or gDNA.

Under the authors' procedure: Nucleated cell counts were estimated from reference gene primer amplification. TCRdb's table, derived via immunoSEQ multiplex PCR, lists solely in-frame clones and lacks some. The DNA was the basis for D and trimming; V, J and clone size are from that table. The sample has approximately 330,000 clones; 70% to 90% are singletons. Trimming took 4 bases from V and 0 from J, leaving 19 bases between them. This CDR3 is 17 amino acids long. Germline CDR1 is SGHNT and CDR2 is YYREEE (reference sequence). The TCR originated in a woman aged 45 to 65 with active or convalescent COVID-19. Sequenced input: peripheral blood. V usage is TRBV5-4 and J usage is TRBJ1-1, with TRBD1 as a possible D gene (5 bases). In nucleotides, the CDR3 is TGTGCCAGCAGCCCCCCGGGGGGACCCCGCATGAACACTGAAGCTTTCTTT. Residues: CASSPPGGPRMNTEAFF.